Listed here are 6 T cell receptor beta chains from one sample, sequenced in a study of control samples from healthy donors and cancer patients. The assay was immunoSEQ multiplex PCR, and TCRdb's table has in-frame clones only and misses some. The sample contains around 150,000 clones, around 88% of which appear only once. The specimen was blood. These receptors were taken from a man between 18 and 35 years old in good health.

This clone has more than one count but fewer than ten. This chain joins TRBV18 and TRBJ2-7; 7 positions agree with TRBD2. The CDR3 loop spans 17 amino acids. In germline, CDR1 is KGHSH, CDR2 LQKENI. V shed 3 bases, J shed 0 bases, and the junction held 11 bases outside the gene matches. CDR3 sequence: CASSPPISSGASYEQYF. The CDR3 coding sequence is TGTGCCAGCTCACCCCCAATATCCAGCGGGGCCTCCTACGAGCAGTACTTC.

This rearrangement joins TRBV30 to TRBJ1-1; D unclear. Germline loops: CDR1 GTSNPN, CDR2 SVGIG (reference sequence). Trimming stripped 4 bases from V and 4 bases from J, with 7 bases between. This CDR3 has 11 residues. CDR3 sequence reads: CAWTRATEAFF. CDR3 DNA: TGTGCCTGGACTAGGGCCACTGAAGCTTTCTTT.

This CDR3 reads CASNSGDTTGELFF. CDR3 sequence (DNA): TGTGCCAGCAACTCAGGGGACACAACCGGGGAGCTGTTTTTT. The V call is TRBV7-3, the J call TRBJ2-2; D is perhaps TRBD1 (6 bases). V was cut by 7 bases and J by 5 bases, with 14 bases left in between. This CDR3 is 14 amino acids long. CDR1 SGHTA and CDR2 FQGTGA come from the germline V gene.

V usage is TRBV6-2 or TRBV6-3 and J usage is TRBJ2-1, with no clear D. Germline CDR1 is MNHEY and CDR2 is SVGEGT. The CDR3 has 17 residues. The V gene lost 0 bases and the J gene lost 5 bases, with 17 bases spanning the gap. This chain's CDR3 is CASSYSMTNPIDNEQFF. The DNA for the CDR3 is TGTGCCAGCAGTTACTCGATGACGAATCCCATCGACAATGAGCAGTTCTTC.

This rearrangement joins TRBV6-5 to TRBJ2-6; possibly TRBD2 for D (6 bases). The CDR3 sequence is 15 residues long. Between the trimmed V and J ends, which lost 6 bases and 3 bases, there was a span of 12 bases. Germline V gene sequence: CDR1 MNHEY, CDR2 SVGAGI. CDR3: CASRSGGGGANVLTF. The CDR3 bases are TGTGCCAGCAGGTCCGGGGGAGGTGGGGCCAACGTCCTGACTTTC.

The CDR3, as DNA: TGTGCCAGCAGCTTGACGGAGAATTCACCCCTCCACTTT. Translating it yields CASSLTENSPLHF. The V gene is TRBV7-3, the J gene TRBJ1-6; D not resolved. The CDR3 loop spans 13 amino acids. V lost 3 bases, J lost 7 bases, and 7 bases lay in between. The germline V gene has CDR1 SGHTA and CDR2 FQGTGA. Full variable domain (remainder filled in from reference TRBV7-3 and TRBJ1-6): GAGVSQTPSNKVTEKGKYVELRCDPISGHTALYWYRQSLGQGPEFLIYFQGTGAADDSGLPNDRFFAVRPEGSVSTLKIQRTERGDSAVYLCASSLTENSPLHFGNGTRLTVT.